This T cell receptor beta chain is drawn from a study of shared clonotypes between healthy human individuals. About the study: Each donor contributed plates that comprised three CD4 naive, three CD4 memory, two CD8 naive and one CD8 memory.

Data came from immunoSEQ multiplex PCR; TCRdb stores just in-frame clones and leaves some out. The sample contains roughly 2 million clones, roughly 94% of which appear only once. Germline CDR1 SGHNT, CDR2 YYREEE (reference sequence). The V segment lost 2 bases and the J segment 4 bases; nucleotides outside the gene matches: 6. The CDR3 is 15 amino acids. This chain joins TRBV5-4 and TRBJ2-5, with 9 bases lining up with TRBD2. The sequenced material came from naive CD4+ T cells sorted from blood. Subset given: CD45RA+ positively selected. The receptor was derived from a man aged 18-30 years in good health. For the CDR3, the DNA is TGTGCCAGCAGCTTAGGAGCGGGAGGTAGAGAGACCCAGTACTTC. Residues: CASSLGAGGRETQYF.